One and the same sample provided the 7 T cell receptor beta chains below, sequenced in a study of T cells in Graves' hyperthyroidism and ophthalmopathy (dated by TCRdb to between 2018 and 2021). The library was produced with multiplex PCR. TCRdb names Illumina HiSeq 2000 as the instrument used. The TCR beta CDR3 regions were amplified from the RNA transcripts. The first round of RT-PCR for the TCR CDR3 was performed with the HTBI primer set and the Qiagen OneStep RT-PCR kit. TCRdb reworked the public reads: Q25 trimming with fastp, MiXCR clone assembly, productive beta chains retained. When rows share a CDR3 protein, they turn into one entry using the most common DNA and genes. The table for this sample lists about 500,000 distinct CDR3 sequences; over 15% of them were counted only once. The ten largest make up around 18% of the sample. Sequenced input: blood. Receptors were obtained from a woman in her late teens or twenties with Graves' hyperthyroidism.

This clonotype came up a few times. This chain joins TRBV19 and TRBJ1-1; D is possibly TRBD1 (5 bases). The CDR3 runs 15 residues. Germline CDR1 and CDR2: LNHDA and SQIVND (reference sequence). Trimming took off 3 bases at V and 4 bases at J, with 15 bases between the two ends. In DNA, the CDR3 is TGTGCCAGTAGTATCCCACAGGTCCTCGGCACTGAAGCTTTCTTT. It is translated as CASSIPQVLGTEAFF.

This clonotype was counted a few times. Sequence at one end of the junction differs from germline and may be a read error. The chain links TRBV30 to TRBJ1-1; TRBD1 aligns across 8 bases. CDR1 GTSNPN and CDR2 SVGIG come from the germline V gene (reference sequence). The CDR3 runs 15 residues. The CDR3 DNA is TGTGCCTGGAGTGTTGGGACAGGCCTGAAAACTGAAGCTTTCTTT. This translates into CAWSVGTGLKTEAFF.

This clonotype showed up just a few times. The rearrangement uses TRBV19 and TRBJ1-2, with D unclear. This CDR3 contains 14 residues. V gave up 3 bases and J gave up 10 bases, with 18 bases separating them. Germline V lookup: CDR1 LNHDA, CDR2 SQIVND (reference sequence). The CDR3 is CASSINPGYEDYTF. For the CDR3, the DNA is TGTGCCAGTAGTATCAATCCGGGGTATGAGGACTACACCTTC. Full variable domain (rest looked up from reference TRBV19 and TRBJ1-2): DGGITQSPKYLFRKEGQNVTLSCEQNLNHDAMYWYRQDPGQGLRLIYYSQIVNDFQKGDIAEGYSVSREKKESFPLTVTSAQKNPTAFYLCASSINPGYEDYTFGSGTRLTVV.

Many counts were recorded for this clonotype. This CDR3 reads CASSFGRMGRTEAFF. As DNA, the CDR3 is TGTGCCAGCAGTTTCGGCCGGATGGGGCGCACTGAAGCTTTCTTT. This chain links TRBV12-3 or TRBV12-4 with TRBJ1-1, with D maybe TRBD1 (5 bases). Trimming cost V 3 bases and J 4 bases, with 15 bases left between them. The CDR3 runs to 15 residues.

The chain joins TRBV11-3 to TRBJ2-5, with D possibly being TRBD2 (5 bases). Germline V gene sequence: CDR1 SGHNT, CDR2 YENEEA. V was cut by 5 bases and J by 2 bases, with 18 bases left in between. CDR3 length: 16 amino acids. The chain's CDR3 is CASSPRHGEPQETQYF. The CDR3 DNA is TGTGCCAGCAGCCCGCGACACGGGGAACCTCAAGAGACCCAGTACTTC.

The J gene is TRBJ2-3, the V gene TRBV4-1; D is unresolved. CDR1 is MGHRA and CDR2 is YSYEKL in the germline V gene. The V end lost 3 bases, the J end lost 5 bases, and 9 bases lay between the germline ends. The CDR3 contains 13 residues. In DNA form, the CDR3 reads TGCGCCAGCAGCCACGTTACCGGAGATACGCAGTATTTT. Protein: CASSHVTGDTQYF.

The CDR3 sequence: CASSQDWPANYGYTF. CDR3 coding DNA: TGCGCCAGCAGCCAAGATTGGCCAGCGAACTATGGCTACACCTTC. This chain links TRBV4-3 with TRBJ1-2; no clear D. The germline V and J ends were trimmed by 0 bases and 2 bases, with 10 bases remaining between them. The germline CDR1 and CDR2 sequences are LGHNA and YSLEER. The CDR3 covers 15 residues.